The 32 T cell receptor beta chains below come from one sample, sequenced in a study of T cells in tuberculosis (dated by TCRdb to the late 2010s). Libraries were made using the immunoSEQ multiplex PCR assay. Imported from immuneACCESS, the table was reduced by TCRdb to in-frame sequences with V and J called. These copies leave out some clones; in studies compared against another copy, an unresolved V gene accounts for under half, and the cause of the remainder is not known. For this sample the table gives 40,000 to 45,000 clones, of which roughly 96% were detected only once. The ten largest clones take up roughly 6.9% of the sample. The sequencing sample was made of PBMCs. These receptors originate from a donor aged 10-30 years with latent tuberculosis or without tuberculosis infection.

This rearrangement joins TRBV5-6 to TRBJ2-3, with 10 nucleotides matching TRBD1. Germline V gene data show CDR1 as SGHDT and CDR2 as YYEEEE. The length of the CDR3 is 16 residues. J lost 3 bases, V lost 4 bases, and 8 bases had no gene match. The CDR3 protein is CASSPGPGQGTDTQYF. CDR3 DNA: TGTGCCAGCAGCCCGGGACCGGGACAGGGGACAGATACGCAGTATTTT.

The chain carries TRBV6-5 and TRBJ1-1, with a tentative D call TRBD1 (5 bases). V lost 4 bases, J lost 5 bases, and 14 bases lay in between. This CDR3 contains 14 residues. CDR1 and CDR2 from the germline V gene are MNHEY and SVGAGI. CDR3 region: CASSSLGGRTEAFF. The CDR3 DNA is TGTGCCAGCAGTTCACTTGGGGGGAGGACTGAAGCTTTCTTT.

The V and J genes are TRBV19 and TRBJ1-1, with D tentatively TRBD1 (5 bases). Trimming left V 6 bases short and J 0 bases short, with 20 bases between. The CDR3 loop spans 17 amino acids. Germline CDR1 is LNHDA and CDR2 is SQIVND (reference sequence). The CDR3 sequence: CASRVFRGWDMNTEAFF. CDR3 bases: TGTGCCAGTAGGGTCTTTCGGGGGTGGGATATGAACACTGAAGCTTTCTTT.

V and J are TRBV14 and TRBJ2-2; maybe TRBD2 (6 bases). The CDR3 runs to 14 residues. Trimming left V 4 bases short and J 9 bases short, with 15 bases between. Germline lookup yields CDR1 SGHDN and CDR2 FVKESK. The CDR3 loop reads CASSRGTHQRELFF. In DNA form, the CDR3 reads TGTGCCAGCAGCCGCGGGACTCACCAACGGGAGCTGTTTTTT.

CDR3 bases: TGTGCCAGCAGCTTAGTAGGGACAGCAGACAATGAGCAGTTCTTC. Its protein is CASSLVGTADNEQFF. The gene calls are TRBV7-8 and TRBJ2-1; the match to TRBD1 covers 7 bases. This CDR3 contains 15 residues. The V gene end was trimmed by 1 base and the J gene end by 5 bases; junction bases not matched to a gene: 5. Germline CDR1 and CDR2: SGHVS and FQNEAQ. Together with reference TRBV7-8 and TRBJ2-1, the CDR3 gives the full variable domain: GAGVSQSPRYKVAKRGQDVALRCDPISGHVSLFWYQQALGQGPEFLTYFQNEAQLDKSGLPSDRFFAERPEGSVSTLKIQRTQQEDSAVYLCASSLVGTADNEQFFGPGTRLTVL.

The sample holds one count of this clone. This sequence joins TRBV10-1 and TRBJ2-3; a weak D match, TRBD2 (5 bases). The CDR3 sequence is 20 residues long. Trimming pared 2 bases from V and 1 base from J, leaving 25 bases between. CDR1 and CDR2 (germline): WNHNN, SYGVQD (reference sequence). Here the CDR3 reads CASSEPPSSWVEGCTDTQYF. The CDR3 DNA reads as TGCGCCAGCAGTGAGCCACCCTCCAGCTGGGTAGAGGGATGCACAGATACGCAGTATTTT.

The rearrangement uses TRBV19 and TRBJ1-1; perhaps TRBD1 as D (5 bases). Germline assignment: CDR1 LNHDA and CDR2 SQIVND (reference sequence). The CDR3 runs to 15 residues. With 2 bases removed from V and 5 bases from J, the gap between germline ends came to 15 bases. CDR3: CASSIFGGSFTEAFF. For the CDR3, the DNA is TGTGCCAGTAGTATATTCGGGGGGAGTTTTACTGAAGCTTTCTTT.

Details on this clone: Compared with germline, one end of the junction differs, possibly owing to a read error. The V gene is TRBV30, the J gene TRBJ1-1; 9 positions agree with TRBD1. This CDR3 has 13 amino acids. CDR1 is GTSNPN, CDR2 SVGIG, per germline (reference sequence). CDR3 coding DNA: TGTGCCTGGAGTGTACAGGGGGCAACTGAAACTTTCTTT. This codes for CAWSVQGATETFF.

The gene calls are TRBV18 and TRBJ1-3; no firm D call. Germline CDR1 reads KGHSH; CDR2 reads LQKENI. The CDR3 covers 13 residues. The germline V and J ends were trimmed by 2 bases and 4 bases, with 6 bases remaining between them. The CDR3 DNA follows: TGTGCCAGCTCACCAAAGGAGGGAAACACCATATATTTT. Its protein product is CASSPKEGNTIYF. The variable domain in full, with the rest retrieved from reference TRBV18 and TRBJ1-3, is NAGVMQNPRHLVRRRGQEARLRCSPMKGHSHVYWYRQLPEEGLKFMVYLQKENIIDESGMPKERFSAEFPKEGPSILRIQQVVRGDSAAYFCASSPKEGNTIYFGEGSWLTVV.

This sequence joins TRBV5-1 and TRBJ1-4; D possibly corresponds to TRBD1 (5 bases). CDR3 length equals 15 residues. CDR1 and CDR2 from the germline V gene are SGHRS and YFSETQ. The V gene lost 4 bases and the J gene lost 0 bases, with 10 bases spanning the gap. For the CDR3, the DNA is TGCGCCAGCAGCCCGGCGGGGGCAACTAATGAAAAACTGTTTTTT. As protein: CASSPAGATNEKLFF.

This chain links TRBV30 with TRBJ1-5; D is perhaps TRBD1 (6 bases). The CDR3 loop spans 14 amino acids. CDR1 GTSNPN and CDR2 SVGIG come from the germline V gene (reference sequence). Trimming cost V 2 bases and J 2 bases, with 10 bases left between them. The CDR3 sequence: CAWSRTVGNQPQHF. CDR3 sequence (DNA): TGTGCCTGGAGTAGGACAGTGGGCAATCAGCCCCAGCATTTT.

The J gene is TRBJ1-5, the V gene TRBV4-2; D gene unclear. V gave up 0 bases and J gave up 0 bases, with 9 bases separating them. This CDR3 has 16 amino acids. The germline CDR1 and CDR2 sequences are LGHNA and YNFKEQ. For the CDR3, the DNA is TGTGCCAGCAGCCAAGACGACATAGATAGCAATCAGCCCCAGCATTTT. As protein: CASSQDDIDSNQPQHF.

The J gene is TRBJ1-3, the V gene TRBV9, with unresolved D. From germline, CDR1 is SGDLS and CDR2 YYNGEE. Trimming removed 0 bases from V and 1 base from J, with 11 bases in between. This CDR3 has 16 residues. CDR3 loop: CASSVDPRVSGNTIYF. CDR3 sequence (DNA): TGTGCCAGCAGCGTAGACCCCCGGGTATCTGGAAACACCATATATTTT.

The chain couples TRBV11-2 to TRBJ2-1; no firm D call. Germline CDR1 reads SGHAT; CDR2 reads FQNNGV. The germline V and J ends were trimmed by 0 bases and 6 bases, with 15 bases remaining between them. The CDR3 is 16 amino acids. This CDR3 is CASSLDEILFSNEQFF. For the CDR3, the DNA is TGTGCCAGCAGCTTAGACGAGATCCTCTTCTCCAATGAGCAGTTCTTC.

The chain employs TRBV7-9 and TRBJ2-3; possible D gene TRBD1, 5 bases. Germline V lookup: CDR1 SEHNR, CDR2 FQNEAQ (reference sequence). Trimming took 11 bases from V and 6 from J, leaving 12 bases between them. CDR3 length: 11 residues. The DNA of the CDR3 is TGTGCCCCGGAACAGGCGGATACGCAGTATTTT. Translated, it gives CAPEQADTQYF.

The chain employs TRBV6-5 and TRBJ1-5; 8 bases are a match to TRBD1. There are 14 residues in the CDR3. CDR1 and CDR2 from the germline V gene are MNHEY and SVGAGI. Unmatched junction bases numbered 4, after V lost 4 bases and J lost 5 bases. The CDR3 DNA reads TGTGCCAGCAGTTTAGGACAGGGCCATCAGCCCCAGCATTTT. Translated: CASSLGQGHQPQHF.

J is TRBJ1-2 and V is TRBV6-4, with TRBD1 matching over 8 bases. CDR3 length: 14 residues. J was trimmed by 1 base and V by 7 bases; bases with no gene match: 5. The germline gives CDR1 MRHNA, CDR2 SNTAGT. CDR3 in amino acids: CASIRQGINYGYTF. DNA of the CDR3: TGTGCCAGCATTAGACAGGGGATTAACTATGGCTACACCTTC.

DNA for the CDR3: TGTGCCAGCTCACCACTCAGTGGACAGGGGAATGAAAAACTGTTTTTT. It yields the protein CASSPLSGQGNEKLFF. This chain links TRBV18 with TRBJ1-4, with 9 bases lining up with TRBD1. CDR1 is KGHSH and CDR2 is LQKENI in the germline V gene. The CDR3 consists of 16 residues. V shed 1 base and J 5 bases; nucleotides not matched to a gene: 5.

The gene calls are TRBV10-3 and TRBJ1-2; 7 bases agree with TRBD1. From germline, CDR1 is ENHRY and CDR2 SYGVKD. J gave up 4 bases and V 6 bases, and 5 bases lay outside the gene matches. CDR3 length: 13 amino acids. The CDR3 spells CAIRNRGGYGYTF. CDR3 in DNA: TGTGCCATCAGGAACAGGGGTGGCTATGGCTACACCTTC.

The chain carries TRBV30 and TRBJ2-4, with no clear D. The germline V gene has CDR1 GTSNPN and CDR2 SVGIG (reference sequence). There are 12 residues in the CDR3. V lost 1 base, J lost 7 bases, and 8 bases lay in between. CDR3: CAWSAETNIQYF. The CDR3 DNA reads TGTGCCTGGAGTGCCGAGACTAACATTCAGTACTTC.

The chain links TRBV9 to TRBJ2-2, with 8 bases lining up with TRBD2. The trim removed 0 bases at V and 6 bases at J, leaving 7 bases unmatched. The CDR3 loop spans 16 amino acids. Germline CDR1 is SGDLS and CDR2 is YYNGEE. CDR3 DNA: TGTGCCAGCAGCGTAGGGAACGGGAGGGTAGCCGGGGAGCTGTTTTTT. It encodes CASSVGNGRVAGELFF.

The chain uses TRBV5-1 and TRBJ2-1; D unresolved. V lost 4 bases and J lost 7, with 9 bases in between. Germline V CDR1 and CDR2: SGHRS, YFSETQ. This CDR3 is 12 amino acids long. The CDR3 protein is CASSVYGNEQFF. Here the CDR3 DNA reads TGCGCCAGCAGCGTATACGGTAATGAGCAGTTCTTC.

The J gene is TRBJ2-7, the V gene TRBV19, with 7 nucleotides matching TRBD2. There are 15 residues in the CDR3. V was clipped by 4 bases and J by 0 bases; unmatched bases: 6. Germline V gene lookup returns CDR1 LNHDA and CDR2 SQIVND (reference sequence). The CDR3 loop is CASSTTSASSYEQYF. CDR3 nucleotides: TGTGCCAGTAGTACTACTAGCGCCAGCTCCTACGAGCAGTACTTC.

This clone occurred once. The chain has TRBV5-1 and TRBJ2-1, with 9 bases aligning to TRBD2. With V trimmed by 5 bases and J by 0 bases, 9 bases remained unmatched. This CDR3 has 17 residues. The germline V gene encodes CDR1 SGHRS and CDR2 YFSETQ. The CDR3 coding sequence is TGCGCCAGCAGAGGGTTTAGCGGGGGAAGCTCCTACAATGAGCAGTTCTTC. It codes for CASRGFSGGSSYNEQFF.

This chain connects TRBV10-3 to TRBJ1-5; D is unresolved. Trimming removed 8 bases from V and 0 bases from J, with 14 bases in between. CDR1 ENHRY and CDR2 SYGVKD come from the germline V gene. CDR3 length: 15 amino acids. CDR3 sequence reads: CAIGGPLYSNQPQHF. The CDR3 DNA is TGTGCCATCGGAGGCCCCCTATATAGCAATCAGCCCCAGCATTTT.

This chain joins TRBV6-5 and TRBJ1-3; D perhaps matches TRBD1 (5 bases). The germline V gene encodes CDR1 MNHEY and CDR2 SVGAGI. Trimming took off 0 bases at V and 7 bases at J, with 10 bases between the two ends. The CDR3 is made up of 14 amino acids. This chain's CDR3 is CASSYSNPGNTIYF. DNA for the CDR3: TGTGCCAGCAGTTACTCCAATCCAGGGAACACCATATATTTT.

The chain is built from TRBV6-5 and TRBJ2-7, with 7 bases lining up with TRBD2. This CDR3 is 15 amino acids long. V dropped 5 bases and J dropped 3; count of bases not matched to a gene: 10. Germline values: CDR1 MNHEY, CDR2 SVGAGI. The CDR3 loop reads CASSPVGRANYEQYF. The CDR3 DNA sequence: TGTGCCAGCAGTCCTGTGGGGAGGGCTAACTACGAGCAGTACTTC.

This clone is a singleton in its sample. The chain combines TRBV15 with TRBJ2-7; possible D gene TRBD2, 5 bases. V was pared by 0 bases and J by 3 bases, with 12 bases between. The germline V gene has CDR1 LNHNV and CDR2 YYDKDF (reference sequence). This CDR3 contains 15 residues. The CDR3 region has the DNA TGTGCCACCAGCAGAGATGGCCCAGGAGGCTACGAGCAGTACTTC. As protein: CATSRDGPGGYEQYF.

The chain has TRBV9 and TRBJ2-7, with 7 bases that match TRBD1. Germline V gene sequence: CDR1 SGDLS, CDR2 YYNGEE. The CDR3 length is 15 residues. The ends lost 0 bases at V and 4 bases at J; junction bases unmatched: 7. The CDR3 nucleotides are TGTGCCAGCAGCGTAGGGTCAGGGGGTGGGTACGAGCAGTACTTC. Residues: CASSVGSGGGYEQYF. Drawing the rest from reference TRBV9 and TRBJ2-7, the complete variable domain is DSGVTQTPKHLITATGQRVTLRCSPRSGDLSVYWYQQSLDQGLQFLIQYYNGEERAKGNILERFSAQQFPDLHSELNLSSLELGDSALYFCASSVGSGGGYEQYFGPGTRLTVT.

This chain links TRBV5-8 with TRBJ2-2; D might be TRBD1 (6 bases). The CDR3 runs to 15 residues. Germline V gene sequence: CDR1 SGHTS, CDR2 YDEGEE. The V end lost 0 bases, the J end lost 4 bases, and 10 bases lay between the germline ends. DNA of the CDR3: TGTGCCAGCAGCTTGGACAGGGCGGCCACCGGGGAGCTGTTTTTT. The encoded protein is CASSLDRAATGELFF. The entire variable domain, with the rest obtained from reference TRBV5-8 and TRBJ2-2, is as follows: EAGVTQSPTHLIKTRGQQATLRCSPISGHTSVYWYQQALGLGLQFLLWYDEGEERNRGNFPPRFSGRQFPNYSSELNVNALELEDSALYLCASSLDRAATGELFFGEGSRLTVL.

CDR3 sequence (DNA): TGTGCCAGCAGCTTCGCGTTAACTAATGAAAAACTGTTTTTT. Translation: CASSFALTNEKLFF. This chain uses TRBV11-2 with TRBJ1-4; D is ambiguous. This CDR3 is 14 amino acids long. V was clipped by 3 bases and J by 1 base, with 6 bases between them. The germline gives CDR1 SGHAT, CDR2 FQNNGV.

The chain combines TRBV6-1 with TRBJ1-1; D gene ambiguous. Germline loops: CDR1 MNHNS, CDR2 SASEGT. This CDR3 is built from 12 residues. The CDR3 here is CATKLSNTEAFF. The CDR3 bases are TGTGCTACAAAGTTATCGAACACTGAAGCTTTCTTT.